The 23 T cell receptor beta chains listed next were all sequenced from one sample in a study of blood T cells in healthy people across ages (dated by TCRdb to about 2015). The receptor library was made with 5' RACE. Instrument on record: Illumina HiSeq 2500. A second PCR of roughly 6 to 12 cycles was performed with a sample-barcoded 5' primer and a J-beta primer mix. TCRdb itself trimmed the public reads at Q25 with fastp, ran MiXCR and retained productive beta chains. Duplicate CDR3 protein sequences are folded into a single record with the most common DNA and genes. The table for this sample lists approximately 810,000 distinct CDR3 sequences; roughly 40% of them were counted only once. Jointly, the top ten make up under 15% of the sample. Sequenced input: blood. Receptor source: a man aged 18-30 years in good health.

This clonotype was counted only a few times. The chain carries TRBV12-3 or TRBV12-4 and TRBJ1-2; 10 bases are a match to TRBD1. The CDR3 has 14 amino acids. Trimming removed 7 bases from V and 2 bases from J; junction bases left unmatched: 4. CDR3 coding DNA: TGTGCCAGCACCCCGACAGGGGGCAACTATGGCTACACCTTC. Translation: CASTPTGGNYGYTF.

The chain couples TRBV12-3 or TRBV12-4 to TRBJ2-1; a weak D match, TRBD1 (6 bases). This CDR3 is 17 amino acids long. Trimming left V 5 bases short and J 2 bases short, with 19 bases between. CDR3 protein: CASSVGVRGQPYNEQFF. In DNA, the CDR3 is TGTGCCAGCAGTGTAGGGGTTAGAGGACAGCCCTACAATGAGCAGTTCTTC.

V and J are TRBV6-2 or TRBV6-3 and TRBJ2-5; TRBD2 matches at 8 bases. Germline CDR1 and CDR2: MNHEY and SVGEGT. V shed 5 bases and J 2 bases; nucleotides not matched to a gene: 7. The CDR3 length is 15 residues. The DNA of the CDR3 is TGTGCCAGCAGTAGGACTAGCCGCGGGCAAGAGACCCAGTACTTC. Translation gives CASSRTSRGQETQYF.

The chain uses TRBV3-1 and TRBJ2-4; D remains unclear. V was clipped by 4 bases and J by 0 bases, with 10 bases between them. The CDR3 has 15 amino acids. Per the germline V gene, CDR1 is LGHDT and CDR2 is YNNKEL (reference sequence). The CDR3 DNA reads TGTGCCAGCAGCCCCCCGACACTAGCCAAAAACATTCAGTACTTC. Its protein product is CASSPPTLAKNIQYF.

At least ten counts were recorded for this clonotype. V usage is TRBV20-1 and J usage is TRBJ2-3, with 8 bases aligning to TRBD2. V was pared by 6 bases and J by 6 bases, with 17 bases of the junction left unmatched. This CDR3 is 16 amino acids long. Germline V lookup: CDR1 DFQATT, CDR2 SNEGSKA (reference sequence). The CDR3 nucleotides read TGCAGTGCCCCAAAACCTAGCGGGCAACAGTTGGATACGCAGTATTTT. As protein: CSAPKPSGQQLDTQYF.

The chain combines TRBV6-5 with TRBJ2-1, with 9 nucleotides matching TRBD1. Germline CDR1 reads MNHEY; CDR2 reads SVGAGI. Unmatched junction bases numbered 6, after V lost 5 bases and J lost 7 bases. The CDR3 has 14 amino acids. CDR3 coding DNA: TGTGCCAGCAGTAACACAGGGGGCGGAAATGAGCAGTTCTTC. It codes for CASSNTGGGNEQFF.

Only a few counts were recorded for this clonotype. The chain is built from TRBV4-3 and TRBJ2-3; TRBD2 aligns across 8 bases. The CDR3 sequence is 16 residues long. Looked up from germline, CDR1 is LGHNA and CDR2 is YSLEER. V lost 4 bases to trimming and J lost 3 bases; unmatched junction nucleotides: 9. CDR3 in DNA: TGCGCCAGCAGCCCAGACGGGGGGGTTAGGACAGATACGCAGTATTTT. The encoded protein is CASSPDGGVRTDTQYF.

The chain employs TRBV11-2 and TRBJ2-5; 7 bases line up with TRBD2. CDR3 length: 15 residues. The V and J ends lost 4 bases and 1 base, in that order; junction bases with no gene match: 6. Germline loops: CDR1 SGHAT, CDR2 FQNNGV. The CDR3 reads CASSWTRGSQETQYF. In DNA, the CDR3 is TGTGCCAGCAGCTGGACTAGAGGGAGCCAAGAGACCCAGTACTTC.

This clonotype was counted a few times. The V and J genes are TRBV28 and TRBJ2-4, with D perhaps given as TRBD1 or TRBD2 (5 bases each). Trimming cost V 6 bases and J 7 bases, with 13 bases left between them. Germline V gene data show CDR1 as MDHEN and CDR2 as SYDVKM. This CDR3 spans 13 amino acids. The DNA for the CDR3 is TGTGCCAGCAGCCGAGCCGGGGACAACATTCAGTACTTC. It specifies CASSRAGDNIQYF.

This clonotype was recorded at least ten times. The chain uses TRBV12-3 or TRBV12-4 and TRBJ2-3; D call uncertain. The length of the CDR3 is 11 residues. The V gene lost 5 bases and the J gene lost 9 bases, with 9 bases spanning the gap. CDR3 residues: CASSKGPTQYF. The CDR3 coding sequence is TGTGCCAGCAGTAAAGGTCCCACGCAGTATTTT.

This chain connects TRBV9 to TRBJ2-3; either TRBD1 or TRBD2 may supply D (5 bases each). CDR3 length equals 15 residues. Germline CDR1 reads SGDLS; CDR2 reads YYNGEE. Trimming left V 4 bases short and J 6 bases short, with 18 bases between. CDR3 sequence reads: CASSTGTEFPDTQYF. In nucleotides, the CDR3 is TGTGCCAGCAGCACCGGGACCGAATTCCCTGATACGCAGTATTTT.

This clonotype showed up many times. The V and J genes are TRBV29-1 and TRBJ2-5; no reliable D call. Trimming shortened V by 7 bases and J by 2 bases, and 11 bases separated the two germline ends. The CDR3 spans 12 residues. The germline CDR1 and CDR2 sequences are SQVTM and ANQGSEA. The DNA of the CDR3 is TGCAGCGGAGACGTATCACAAGAGACCCAGTACTTC. Its translation: CSGDVSQETQYF.

The chain employs TRBV7-2 and TRBJ2-3, with D perhaps assigned TRBD1 or TRBD2 (6 bases each). The CDR3 totals 16 residues. The germline V gene has CDR1 SGHTA and CDR2 FQGNSA. The V and J ends lost 2 bases and 0 bases respectively, with 12 bases between them. The CDR3 DNA reads as TGTGCCAGCAGCTTAAGGGGGGCACCTAGCACAGATACGCAGTATTTT. Translated, it gives CASSLRGAPSTDTQYF.

This clonotype has more than one count but fewer than ten. The J gene is TRBJ2-4, the V gene TRBV2; possibly TRBD1 for D (6 bases). CDR3 size: 14 residues. The ends were cut back, 5 bases at V and 0 bases at J, with 8 bases in the middle. Germline V gene lookup returns CDR1 SNHLY and CDR2 FYNNEI. DNA for the CDR3: TGTGCCAGCAGTAGCAGGGGAGCCAAAAACATTCAGTACTTC. It is translated as CASSSRGAKNIQYF.

CDR3 amino acids: CASSVAWRGANNEQFF. CDR3 in DNA: TGTGCCAGCAGCGTAGCTTGGCGGGGAGCGAACAATGAGCAGTTCTTC. The chain carries TRBV9 and TRBJ2-1; TRBD2 might be the D (6 bases). Germline V lookup: CDR1 SGDLS, CDR2 YYNGEE. V was shortened by 0 bases and J by 5 bases, with 15 bases between the two germline ends. This CDR3 region has 16 residues.

This clonotype was seen a few times. V usage is TRBV6-5 and J usage is TRBJ1-2; 9 nucleotides align to TRBD1. The CDR3 loop spans 14 amino acids. V lost 8 bases, J lost 4 bases, and 8 bases stayed unmatched. Germline assignment: CDR1 MNHEY and CDR2 SVGAGI. The CDR3 sequence is CASVGGQGSYGYTF. CDR3 in DNA: TGTGCCAGCGTTGGGGGACAGGGTAGCTATGGCTACACCTTC.

Of note for this clonotype: The junction does not match germline at one end; this may be a read error. The rearrangement links TRBV5-5 to TRBJ2-7, with 7 bases fitting TRBD1. Germline CDR1 reads SGHKS; CDR2 reads YYEKEE (reference sequence). The CDR3 spans 14 residues. The CDR3 nucleotides read TGTGCCAGCAGCTTCAGAGGGGGCTCCAACGAGCAGTACTTC. As protein: CASSFRGGSNEQYF.

The V gene is TRBV2, the J gene TRBJ1-2, with D maybe TRBD1 (6 bases). The ends were cut back, 3 bases at V and 8 bases at J, with 13 bases in the middle. Per germline, CDR1 SNHLY and CDR2 FYNNEI. This CDR3 has 13 residues. CDR3 sequence: CASSDPDREGYTF. Written as DNA, the CDR3 is TGTGCCAGCAGTGACCCGGACAGAGAGGGCTACACCTTC.

The chain links TRBV7-9 to TRBJ2-1, with 13 nucleotides matching TRBD2. There are 16 residues in the CDR3. CDR1 is SEHNR, CDR2 FQNEAQ, per germline (reference sequence). J lost 7 bases, V lost 5 bases, and 8 bases had no gene match. CDR3 sequence (DNA): TGTGCCAGCAGCGAACTAGCGGGGGGGAATATTAATGAGCAGTTCTTC. As protein: CASSELAGGNINEQFF.

A few counts support this clonotype. The J gene is TRBJ2-5, the V gene TRBV9, with 11 positions matching TRBD2. After removal of 0 bases from V and 1 base from J, the junction contained 5 bases not matched to a gene. The CDR3 has 17 residues. Germline V gives CDR1 SGDLS, CDR2 YYNGEE. The CDR3 is CASSVGGTSGRQETQYF. CDR3 coding DNA: TGTGCCAGCAGCGTAGGGGGGACTAGCGGCCGCCAAGAGACCCAGTACTTC.

The CDR3 DNA is TGTGCCAGCAGCGTAGTTAGGGGTGCAGATACGCAGTATTTT. The encoded protein is CASSVVRGADTQYF. The V and J genes are TRBV9 and TRBJ2-3; D perhaps matches TRBD1 (5 bases). The CDR3 runs to 14 residues. Trimming removed 0 bases at V and 4 bases at J, with 9 bases between. CDR1 SGDLS and CDR2 YYNGEE come from the germline V gene.

The J gene is TRBJ2-1, the V gene TRBV14, with D perhaps assigned TRBD1 or TRBD2 (5 bases each). The CDR3 spans 20 residues. Trimming removed 1 base at V and 0 bases at J, with 22 bases between. Germline V gene lookup returns CDR1 SGHDN and CDR2 FVKESK. The CDR3 nucleotides read TGTGCCAGCAGCCAAGTTGGGGGACGACCCTGGTGGGGCTCCTACAATGAGCAGTTCTTC. This encodes CASSQVGGRPWWGSYNEQFF.

The chain is built from TRBV2 and TRBJ2-2, with 8 nucleotides matching TRBD2. J was trimmed by 6 bases and V by 6 bases; bases with no gene match: 6. Germline lookup yields CDR1 SNHLY and CDR2 FYNNEI. CDR3 length: 14 residues. CDR3 in DNA: TGTGCCAGCAGGGCCGGGACTAGTTCCGGGGAGCTGTTTTTT. Amino acid sequence: CASRAGTSSGELFF.